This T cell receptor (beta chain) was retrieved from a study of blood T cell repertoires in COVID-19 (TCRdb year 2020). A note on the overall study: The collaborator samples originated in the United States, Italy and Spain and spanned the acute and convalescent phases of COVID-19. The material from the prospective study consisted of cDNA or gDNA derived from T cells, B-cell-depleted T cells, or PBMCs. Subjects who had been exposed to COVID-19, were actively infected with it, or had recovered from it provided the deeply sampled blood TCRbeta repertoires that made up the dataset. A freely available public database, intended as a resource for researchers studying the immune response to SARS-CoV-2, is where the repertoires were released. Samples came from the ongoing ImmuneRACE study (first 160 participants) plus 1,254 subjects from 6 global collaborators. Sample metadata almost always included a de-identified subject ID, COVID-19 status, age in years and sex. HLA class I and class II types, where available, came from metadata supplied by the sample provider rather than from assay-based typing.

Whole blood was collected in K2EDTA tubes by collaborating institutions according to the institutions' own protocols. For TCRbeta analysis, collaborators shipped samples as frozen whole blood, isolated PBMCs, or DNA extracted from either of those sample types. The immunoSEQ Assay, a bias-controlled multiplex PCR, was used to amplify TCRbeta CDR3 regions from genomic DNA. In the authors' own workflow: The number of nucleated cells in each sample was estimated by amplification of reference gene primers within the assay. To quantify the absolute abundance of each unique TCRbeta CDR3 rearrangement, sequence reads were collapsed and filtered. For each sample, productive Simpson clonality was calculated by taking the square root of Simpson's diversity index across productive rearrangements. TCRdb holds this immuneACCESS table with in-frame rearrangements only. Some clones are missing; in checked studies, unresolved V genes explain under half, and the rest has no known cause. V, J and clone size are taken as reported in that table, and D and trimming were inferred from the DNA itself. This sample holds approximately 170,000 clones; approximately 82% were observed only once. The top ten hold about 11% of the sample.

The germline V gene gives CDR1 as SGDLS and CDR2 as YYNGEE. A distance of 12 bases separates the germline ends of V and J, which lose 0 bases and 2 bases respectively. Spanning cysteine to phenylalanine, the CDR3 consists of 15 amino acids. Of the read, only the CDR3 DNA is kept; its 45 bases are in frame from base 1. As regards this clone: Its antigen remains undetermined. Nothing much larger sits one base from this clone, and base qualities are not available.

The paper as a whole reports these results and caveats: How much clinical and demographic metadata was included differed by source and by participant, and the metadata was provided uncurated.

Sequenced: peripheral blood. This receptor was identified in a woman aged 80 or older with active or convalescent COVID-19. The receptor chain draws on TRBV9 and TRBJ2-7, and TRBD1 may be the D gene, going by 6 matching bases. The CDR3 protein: CASSVATGLPYEQYF. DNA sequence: TGTGCCAGCAGCGTAGCCACAGGGCTTCCCTACGAGCAGTACTTC. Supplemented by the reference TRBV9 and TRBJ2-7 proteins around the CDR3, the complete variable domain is DSGVTQTPKHLITATGQRVTLRCSPRSGDLSVYWYQQSLDQGLQFLIQYYNGEERAKGNILERFSAQQFPDLHSELNLSSLELGDSALYFCASSVATGLPYEQYFGPGTRLTVT.